The clone carrying this T cell receptor (beta chain) was seen at least ten times. What it recognizes is unknown. These data originate in a study of blood T cells in healthy people across ages. Study details: Template switching retrieved approximately one barcoded beta molecule for each two T cells.

Study-level results: In long-lived donors, naive CD4+ cell counts and diversity exceeded those of aged donors.

A J-beta primer mix and a sample-barcoded 5' primer were used in a second PCR of about 7 to 12 cycles. TCRdb used MiXCR to reprocess the 5' RACE reads, holding one entry per CDR3 protein. The table shows 1.5 million to 2 million distinct CDR3 sequences, with about 39% occurring only once. The TCR comes from a human donor in good health. The sample was blood.

The CDR3 DNA follows: TGCGCCAGCAGTCGGACAGGGTCTGGGGCCAACGTCCTGACTTTC. Translation gives CASSRTGSGANVLTF. The chain recombines TRBV4-3 with TRBJ2-6; 8 bases map to TRBD1. The ends lost 6 bases at V and 1 base at J; junction bases unmatched: 2. Germline CDR1 is LGHNA and CDR2 is YSLEER. The CDR3 totals 15 residues.